Listed below are T cell receptor beta chains from one sample, sequenced in a study of T cell responses to AZD1222 COVID-19 vaccine. This table comes from immunoSEQ multiplex PCR, and its TCRdb copy is limited to in-frame clones, with some not included. The repertoire holds approximately 150,000 clones, with 85% to 95% as singletons. Sequenced here: peripheral blood, sampled on day 0 of AZD1222 vaccination. The receptors derive from an adult in good health. CDR3s include the opening cysteine and the closing phenylalanine or tryptophan. D genes are given only for firm matches. Clone sizes are given selectively: once, few, many, or a class where the clone is expanded.

V gene: TRBV24-1
J gene: TRBJ1-5
clone size: .
D gene: .
CDR3 DNA: TGTGCCACCAGTGATTTGCGGAGTAATCAGCCCCAGCATTTT
CDR3 protein: CATSDLRSNQPQHF

V gene: TRBV7-9
J gene: TRBJ2-1
clone size: .
D gene: TRBD1
CDR3 DNA: TGTGCCAGCAGTTCACAAGGGGGCGTCAATGAGCAGTTCTTC
CDR3 protein: CASSSQGGVNEQFF

V gene: TRBV2
J gene: TRBJ2-1
clone size: .
D gene: TRBD1
CDR3 DNA: TGTGCCAGCAGTTCGGACAGGAACAATGAGCAGTTCTTC
CDR3 protein: CASSSDRNNEQFF

V gene: TRBV4-1
J gene: TRBJ2-3
clone size: .
D gene: TRBD1
CDR3 DNA: TGCGCCAGCAGCCAGACAGGGGGATCGAATACGCAGTATTTT
CDR3 protein: CASSQTGGSNTQYF

V gene: TRBV28
J gene: TRBJ1-1
clone size: .
D gene: TRBD1
CDR3 DNA: TGTGCCACCAGACAGGGGATTTTGGGCACTGAAGCTTTCTTT
CDR3 protein: CATRQGILGTEAFF

V gene: TRBV4-2
J gene: TRBJ2-3
clone size: .
D gene: .
CDR3 DNA: TGTGCCAGCAGCCAAGATTTCGGCGCGGGGACACAAGGGTCGGTAGATACGCAGTATTTT
CDR3 protein: CASSQDFGAGTQGSVDTQYF

V gene: TRBV7-9
J gene: TRBJ2-7
clone size: .
D gene: .
CDR3 DNA: TGTGCCAGCAGCTTCGATAGGGGCTACGAGCAGTACTTC
CDR3 protein: CASSFDRGYEQYF

V gene: TRBV7-8
J gene: TRBJ1-2
clone size: .
D gene: .
CDR3 DNA: TGTGCCAGCAGCTCCAGCCTCTGGGGTCTCCTTGGCTACACCTTC
CDR3 protein: CASSSSLWGLLGYTF

V gene: TRBV9
J gene: TRBJ1-1
clone size: .
D gene: TRBD1
CDR3 DNA: TGTGCCAGCAGCGTAGGTCCGGGACAGCGGAACACTGAAGCTTTCTTT
CDR3 protein: CASSVGPGQRNTEAFF

V gene: TRBV7-9
J gene: TRBJ1-2
clone size: .
D gene: .
CDR3 DNA: TGTGCCAGCAGTCCTCAGGTTGGCTACACCTTC
CDR3 protein: CASSPQVGYTF

V gene: TRBV7-9
J gene: TRBJ2-2
clone size: once
D gene: .
CDR3 DNA: TGTGCCAGATCTGGTGGGGGAAACACCGGGGAGCTGTTTTTT
CDR3 protein: CARSGGGNTGELFF

V gene: TRBV19
J gene: TRBJ1-5
clone size: .
D gene: .
CDR3 DNA: TGTGCCAGCGCCGTGGGCGGCTATAGCAATCAGCCCCAGCATTTT
CDR3 protein: CASAVGGYSNQPQHF

V gene: TRBV4-1
J gene: TRBJ2-2
clone size: once
D gene: .
CDR3 DNA: TGCGCCAGCAGCCAAGAACGTCTTAGTGACGGGGAGCTGTTTTTT
CDR3 protein: CASSQERLSDGELFF

V gene: TRBV24-1
J gene: TRBJ1-2
clone size: .
D gene: TRBD1
CDR3 DNA: TGTGCCACCAGCGCCACCACCCCCATCGGACAGGAGACTTGGGGCTACACCTTC
CDR3 protein: CATSATTPIGQETWGYTF

V gene: TRBV5-1
J gene: TRBJ2-1
clone size: .
D gene: TRBD1
CDR3 DNA: TGCGCCAGCAGCAAAAACCGGGACAGCGGCAATGAGCAGTTCTTC
CDR3 protein: CASSKNRDSGNEQFF

V gene: TRBV19
J gene: TRBJ2-6
clone size: .
D gene: .
CDR3 DNA: TGTGCCAGTAGCTCCGGGGCCCACGTCCTGACTTTC
CDR3 protein: CASSSGAHVLTF

V gene: TRBV6-2/TRBV6-3
J gene: TRBJ1-4
clone size: .
D gene: .
CDR3 DNA: TGTGCCAGCAGTTCTGTGCGGTTGGGGAGCCGGGAAAAACTGTTTTTT
CDR3 protein: CASSSVRLGSREKLFF

V gene: TRBV6-5
J gene: TRBJ2-6
clone size: .
D gene: .
CDR3 DNA: TGTGCCAGCAGTTACTTACAGGCCAACGTCCTGACTTTC
CDR3 protein: CASSYLQANVLTF

V gene: TRBV6-5
J gene: TRBJ2-7
clone size: .
D gene: .
CDR3 DNA: TGTGCCAGCAGTTACCGTCAGGGAAGGCGCGAGCAGTACTTC
CDR3 protein: CASSYRQGRREQYF

V gene: TRBV5-1
J gene: TRBJ1-1
clone size: .
D gene: TRBD1
CDR3 DNA: TGCGCCAGCAGCCCGGGGGACAGGGTAAATACTGAAGCTTTCTTT
CDR3 protein: CASSPGDRVNTEAFF

V gene: TRBV2
J gene: TRBJ1-1
clone size: .
D gene: TRBD1
CDR3 DNA: TGTGCCGTCAACGACAGGGAAAACACTGAAGCTTTCTTT
CDR3 protein: CAVNDRENTEAFF

V gene: TRBV3-1/TRBV3-2
J gene: TRBJ2-3
clone size: .
D gene: .
CDR3 DNA: TGTGCCAGCAGCCGCGAGGGGGGGGATACGCAGTATTTT
CDR3 protein: CASSREGGDTQYF

V gene: TRBV7-9
J gene: TRBJ1-1
clone size: .
D gene: .
CDR3 DNA: TGTGCCAGCAGCTTATCACAGATTGAAGCTTTCTTT
CDR3 protein: CASSLSQIEAFF

V gene: TRBV11-2
J gene: TRBJ2-7
clone size: .
D gene: TRBD2
CDR3 DNA: TGTGCCAGCAGCTTAGCGGGGGGGTATAGTCACGAGCAGTACTTC
CDR3 protein: CASSLAGGYSHEQYF

V gene: TRBV27
J gene: TRBJ1-2
clone size: .
D gene: TRBD1
CDR3 DNA: TGTGCCAGCAGCCCTACCACGACAGGGTTGGGCTACACCTTC
CDR3 protein: CASSPTTTGLGYTF

V gene: TRBV12-3/TRBV12-4
J gene: TRBJ1-1
clone size: .
D gene: .
CDR3 DNA: TGTGCCAGCAGTTCCTCACTCAACACTGAAGCTTTCTTT
CDR3 protein: CASSSSLNTEAFF

V gene: TRBV11-2
J gene: TRBJ1-4
clone size: .
D gene: .
CDR3 DNA: TGTGCCAGCAGCCCCGGGGAAACCTCGAATGAAAAACTGTTTTTT
CDR3 protein: CASSPGETSNEKLFF

V gene: TRBV7-3
J gene: TRBJ2-2
clone size: .
D gene: .
CDR3 DNA: TGTGCCAGCAGCTTAAATTCGGACCCCGGCACCGGGGAGCTGTTTTTT
CDR3 protein: CASSLNSDPGTGELFF

V gene: TRBV5-1
J gene: TRBJ2-2
clone size: .
D gene: .
CDR3 DNA: TGCGCCAGCGGCCGTCTGGGTTCCCCCGGGGAGCTGTTTTTT
CDR3 protein: CASGRLGSPGELFF

V gene: TRBV7-9
J gene: TRBJ1-5
clone size: few
D gene: .
CDR3 DNA: TGTGCCAGCTCAACCGCGATTGAGAATCAGCCCCAGCATTTT
CDR3 protein: CASSTAIENQPQHF

V gene: TRBV12-5
J gene: TRBJ1-5
clone size: .
D gene: .
CDR3 DNA: TGTGCTAGTGGTCCTAGTAGGGGACTCTATAGCAATCAGCCCCAGCATTTT
CDR3 protein: CASGPSRGLYSNQPQHF

V gene: TRBV3-1/TRBV3-2
J gene: TRBJ2-3
clone size: once
D gene: .
CDR3 DNA: TGTGCCAGCAGTCTCCCTGGCACAGATACGCAGTATTTT
CDR3 protein: CASSLPGTDTQYF

V gene: TRBV10-3
J gene: TRBJ1-3
clone size: .
D gene: .
CDR3 DNA: TGTGCCATCAGCACTGTCACAGCTAGAAACACCATATATTTT
CDR3 protein: CAISTVTARNTIYF

V gene: TRBV11-1
J gene: TRBJ2-3
clone size: .
D gene: .
CDR3 DNA: TGTGCCAGCAGCTTAGGAAACCGACCGGATACGCAGTATTTT
CDR3 protein: CASSLGNRPDTQYF

V gene: TRBV5-1
J gene: TRBJ2-3
clone size: .
D gene: .
CDR3 DNA: TGCGCCAGCAGCTTGGCCTGGTACTCAGATCGCACAGATACGCAGTATTTT
CDR3 protein: CASSLAWYSDRTDTQYF

V gene: TRBV6-5
J gene: TRBJ1-2
clone size: .
D gene: TRBD1
CDR3 DNA: TGTGCCGCCACCTCAGGGGGACCCAGGGGCTACACCTTC
CDR3 protein: CAATSGGPRGYTF

V gene: TRBV3-1/TRBV3-2
J gene: TRBJ1-6
clone size: few
D gene: TRBD1
CDR3 DNA: TGTGCCAGCAGCCAAGTGGCAGGGGGTTCACCCCTCCACTTT
CDR3 protein: CASSQVAGGSPLHF

V gene: TRBV19
J gene: TRBJ2-7
clone size: once
D gene: .
CDR3 DNA: TGTGCCAGTAGTATGAAAGTCGGTGTCTCCTACGAGCAGTACTTC
CDR3 protein: CASSMKVGVSYEQYF

V gene: TRBV19
J gene: TRBJ1-5
clone size: .
D gene: .
CDR3 DNA: TGTGCCAGTAGTATTCTGGAGTATAGCAATCAGCCCCAGCATTTT
CDR3 protein: CASSILEYSNQPQHF

V gene: TRBV7-2
J gene: TRBJ1-5
clone size: .
D gene: TRBD1
CDR3 DNA: TGTGCCAGCAGCTCTCGATACAGCGGACAGGATAGCAATCAGCCCCAGCATTTT
CDR3 protein: CASSSRYSGQDSNQPQHF

V gene: TRBV11-3
J gene: TRBJ1-5
clone size: .
D gene: .
CDR3 DNA: TGTGCCAGCAGTTTCGACAGAGATCAGCCCCAGCATTTT
CDR3 protein: CASSFDRDQPQHF

V gene: TRBV28
J gene: TRBJ1-3
clone size: .
D gene: .
CDR3 DNA: TGTGCCAGCAGTTTGGCAGGGTTCGACTCTGGAAACACCATATATTTT
CDR3 protein: CASSLAGFDSGNTIYF

V gene: TRBV18
J gene: TRBJ2-7
clone size: .
D gene: TRBD1
CDR3 DNA: TGTGCCAGCTCACCAAACCGTGACAGGGTTCTTAAGCAGTACTTC
CDR3 protein: CASSPNRDRVLKQYF

V gene: TRBV6-5
J gene: TRBJ2-7
clone size: once
D gene: .
CDR3 DNA: TGTGCCAGCAGTTACGACTTATCCTACGAGCAGTACTTC
CDR3 protein: CASSYDLSYEQYF

V gene: TRBV4-2
J gene: TRBJ2-5
clone size: .
D gene: TRBD2
CDR3 DNA: TGTGCCAGCAGCCAAAAAGGGACTAGCGGGGTGGAAGAGACCCAGTACTTC
CDR3 protein: CASSQKGTSGVEETQYF

V gene: TRBV6-5
J gene: TRBJ1-2
clone size: .
D gene: .
CDR3 DNA: TGTGCCAGCAAAACAGGAACCTATGGCTACACCTTC
CDR3 protein: CASKTGTYGYTF

V gene: TRBV12-3/TRBV12-4
J gene: TRBJ2-7
clone size: .
D gene: .
CDR3 DNA: TGTGCCAGCAGTTTGGGGGGGGCCAGGGAGCAGTACTTC
CDR3 protein: CASSLGGAREQYF

V gene: TRBV19
J gene: TRBJ1-6
clone size: .
D gene: TRBD1
CDR3 DNA: TGTGCCAGTAGCATCGCGGACAGGCATCTCCACTTT
CDR3 protein: CASSIADRHLHF

V gene: TRBV9
J gene: TRBJ2-1
clone size: .
D gene: .
CDR3 DNA: TGTGCCAGCAGCCCACTAGTGGCAGTCACTTCCTACAATGAGCAGTTCTTC
CDR3 protein: CASSPLVAVTSYNEQFF

V gene: TRBV7-9
J gene: TRBJ1-4
clone size: .
D gene: .
CDR3 DNA: TGTGCCAGCACCTTCGGTTACAGGGACGAAAAACTGTTTTTT
CDR3 protein: CASTFGYRDEKLFF

V gene: TRBV15
J gene: TRBJ2-5
clone size: .
D gene: .
CDR3 DNA: TGTGCCACCAGCCTGGGTCACCAATGGAGTGGGTTACAAGAGACCCAGTACTTC
CDR3 protein: CATSLGHQWSGLQETQYF

V gene: TRBV4-2
J gene: TRBJ1-2
clone size: .
D gene: .
CDR3 DNA: TGTGCCAGCAGCCAGACCGGGGGACAAATCTATGGCTACACCTTC
CDR3 protein: CASSQTGGQIYGYTF

V gene: TRBV24-1
J gene: TRBJ2-1
clone size: .
D gene: TRBD1
CDR3 DNA: TGTGCCACCAGTGATCGACAGGGGACGGGTAGTATCGATGAGCAGTTCTTC
CDR3 protein: CATSDRQGTGSIDEQFF

V gene: TRBV2
J gene: TRBJ1-2
clone size: .
D gene: .
CDR3 DNA: TGTGCCAGCAGTGAAGCGCGTGGGACCTATGGCTACACCTTC
CDR3 protein: CASSEARGTYGYTF